Shown below are 28 T cell receptor beta chains from a single sample sequenced in a study of OX40 agonist ivuxolimab in advanced cancers. Using immunoSEQ multiplex PCR, the repertoire was profiled, and TCRdb retains in-frame clones only, with some absent. The repertoire holds more than 90,000 clones, with more than 80% as singletons. The specimen comprised CD4+ or CD8+ T cells sorted from blood, sampled in a trial of the OX40 agonist ivuxolimab. All receptors derive from an adult with an advanced solid tumor such as melanoma, head and neck, liver or kidney cancer.

The chain joins TRBV6-6 to TRBJ2-1; possibly TRBD2 for D (5 bases). The CDR3 is 13 residues long. V lost 8 bases to trimming and J lost 9 bases, with 17 bases between them. Germline assignment: CDR1 MNHNY and CDR2 SVGAGI (reference sequence). Written as DNA, the CDR3 is TGTGCCAGCGGAGACCCGGCCGAGGGTGAGCAGTTCTTC. It is translated as CASGDPAEGEQFF.

The genes are TRBV4-1 and TRBJ2-7, with a weak D call TRBD2 (5 bases). Per germline, CDR1 MGHRA and CDR2 YSYEKL. V lost 0 bases to trimming and J lost 3 bases, with 12 bases between them. The CDR3 covers 15 residues. The CDR3 nucleotides read TGCGCCAGCAGCCAAGATTGGAGTAGCGTCTACGAGCAGTACTTC. Translating gives CASSQDWSSVYEQYF.

The chain joins TRBV11-2 to TRBJ2-4, with a possible D match to TRBD2 (6 bases). V was cut by 1 base and J by 7 bases, with 11 bases left in between. Germline CDR1 reads SGHAT; CDR2 reads FQNNGV. The CDR3 covers 14 residues. CDR3 bases: TGTGCCAGCAGCTTAGCAGGGAGGCCTAACATTCAGTACTTC. This codes for CASSLAGRPNIQYF.

V and J are TRBV5-6 and TRBJ2-7; D gene unclear. This CDR3 is 12 amino acids long. The V and J ends lost 1 base and 2 bases respectively, with 4 bases between them. Germline CDR1 reads SGHDT; CDR2 reads YYEEEE. The chain's CDR3 is CASSLSPYEQYF. The CDR3 DNA follows: TGTGCCAGCAGCTTGTCACCCTACGAGCAGTACTTC.

The rearrangement links TRBV5-1 to TRBJ2-3; 9 bases agree with TRBD2. The germline V gene has CDR1 SGHRS and CDR2 YFSETQ. The junction had 4 bases not matched to a gene; V was cut back by 0 bases and J by 2 bases. The CDR3 has 16 residues. This chain's CDR3 is CASSLASSGNTDTQYF. DNA for the CDR3: TGCGCCAGCAGCTTGGCCTCTAGCGGGAACACAGATACGCAGTATTTT. The variable domain in full, completed from reference TRBV5-1 and TRBJ2-3, reads KAGVTQTPRYLIKTRGQQVTLSCSPISGHRSVSWYQQTPGQGLQFLFEYFSETQRNKGNFPGRFSGRQFSNSRSEMNVSTLELGDSALYLCASSLASSGNTDTQYFGPGTRLTVL.

V gene TRBV15 combines with J gene TRBJ1-3; 7 bases line up with TRBD1. The CDR3 is made up of 15 amino acids. From germline, CDR1 is LNHNV and CDR2 YYDKDF (reference sequence). With 1 base clipped from V and 4 bases from J, the junction kept 4 bases outside the gene matches. The CDR3 DNA reads TGTGCCACCAGCAGAGTTACAGGGGCCGGAAACACCATATATTTT. It is translated as CATSRVTGAGNTIYF.

The J gene is TRBJ1-2, the V gene TRBV7-2; D is ambiguous. V lost 1 base and J 0 bases, leaving 3 bases between the germline ends. Germline V gene lookup returns CDR1 SGHTA and CDR2 FQGNSA. The CDR3 spans 13 residues. The CDR3 reads CASSLEANYGYTF. Written as DNA, the CDR3 is TGTGCCAGCAGCTTAGAGGCTAACTATGGCTACACCTTC.

This CDR3 reads CASKRTRTTGELFF. CDR3 nucleotides: TGTGCCAGCAAAAGGACGCGAACCACCGGGGAGCTGTTTTTT. The chain joins TRBV5-5 to TRBJ2-2; the D is unclear. V shed 6 bases and J shed 4 bases, with 13 bases lying between them. The CDR3 sequence is 14 residues long. Germline V CDR1 and CDR2: SGHKS, YYEKEE (reference sequence).

V and J are TRBV10-3 and TRBJ2-3, with 9 nucleotides matching TRBD2. This CDR3 has 16 residues. CDR1 ENHRY and CDR2 SYGVKD come from the germline V gene. Losses at the gene ends were 2 bases for V and 5 bases for J; bases not matched to a gene: 8. CDR3 residues: CAISENTGLAGDTQYF. The CDR3 DNA is TGTGCCATCAGTGAGAATACGGGACTAGCCGGAGATACGCAGTATTTT.

This clone is termed medium-sized (0.01 to 0.1%). The chain combines TRBV7-2 with TRBJ1-5; D may be TRBD1 (6 bases). CDR1 and CDR2 from the germline V gene are SGHTA and FQGNSA. The CDR3 has 14 amino acids. V was pared by 1 base and J by 7 bases, with 11 bases between. The CDR3 DNA is TGTGCCAGCAGCTTAGACGGGGGCAGGCAGCCCCAGCATTTT. This gives the protein CASSLDGGRQPQHF. The full variable domain, rest sourced from reference TRBV7-2 and TRBJ1-5, is GAGVSQSPSNKVTEKGKDVELRCDPISGHTALYWYRQSLGQGLEFLIYFQGNSAPDKSGLPSDRFSAERTGGSVSTLTIQRTQQEDSAVYLCASSLDGGRQPQHFGDGTRLSIL.

The chain combines TRBV9 with TRBJ2-7; D is possibly TRBD1 (5 bases). Germline V gene data show CDR1 as SGDLS and CDR2 as YYNGEE. Trimming shortened V by 0 bases and J by 4 bases, and 14 bases separated the two germline ends. This CDR3 has 15 residues. The CDR3 region is CASSVGTGLSYEQYF. In nucleotides, the CDR3 is TGTGCCAGCAGCGTAGGAACAGGTCTATCTTACGAGCAGTACTTC.

The chain recombines TRBV6-6 with TRBJ2-7; 15 nucleotides align to TRBD2. Trimming took 7 bases from V and 11 from J; bases not matched to a gene: 6. The V gene's germline CDR1 is MNHNY and CDR2 SVGAGI (reference sequence). The CDR3 is 13 residues long. CDR3 sequence: CASNGLAGGDKYF. DNA of the CDR3: TGTGCCAGCAATGGACTAGCGGGAGGGGACAAGTACTTC.

V gene TRBV5-1 combines with J gene TRBJ2-5; 9 bases align to TRBD1. The CDR3 is made up of 15 amino acids. Trimming removed 0 bases from V and 4 bases from J; junction bases left unmatched: 4. The germline V gene has CDR1 SGHRS and CDR2 YFSETQ. For the CDR3, the DNA is TGCGCCAGCAGCTTGGTAACAGGGGGCGCAGAGACCCAGTACTTC. This translates into CASSLVTGGAETQYF. The whole variable domain, filled in from reference TRBV5-1 and TRBJ2-5, reads KAGVTQTPRYLIKTRGQQVTLSCSPISGHRSVSWYQQTPGQGLQFLFEYFSETQRNKGNFPGRFSGRQFSNSRSEMNVSTLELGDSALYLCASSLVTGGAETQYFGPGTRLLVL.

The chain carries TRBV21-1 and TRBJ2-7; the table's D call TRBD1 went unverified against the DNA. TRBV21-1 corresponds to a pseudogene. The CDR3 has 17 residues. CDR3 sequence reads: CASSPTYPGHSMYEQYF. Here the CDR3 DNA reads TGTGCCAGCAGCCCCACTTATCCGGGACACTCAATGTACGAGCAGTACTTC.

This chain connects TRBV10-1 to TRBJ2-7; the D is unclear. The germline V gene has CDR1 WNHNN and CDR2 SYGVQD (reference sequence). V gave up 0 bases and J gave up 7 bases, with 4 bases separating them. This CDR3 is built from 11 residues. CDR3 region: CASSESGEQYF. The CDR3 nucleotides are TGCGCCAGCAGTGAGTCCGGGGAGCAGTACTTC.

The chain carries TRBV6-1 and TRBJ2-3; D unclear. CDR1 MNHNS and CDR2 SASEGT come from the germline V gene. The CDR3 is 14 residues long. With 4 bases removed from V and 2 bases from J, the gap between germline ends came to 10 bases. Written as DNA, the CDR3 is TGTGCCAGCAGTGCCGAGCGCCACACAGATACGCAGTATTTT. It is translated as CASSAERHTDTQYF.

The V gene is TRBV21-1, the J gene TRBJ1-5; the listed D gene, TRBD1, was not tested against the DNA. TRBV21-1 is termed a pseudogene. The CDR3 length is 22 residues. The CDR3 is CASSVRDRENLTQSVGNQPQHF. The CDR3 nucleotides are TGTGCCAGCAGCGTCCGGGACAGGGAAAATCTAACCCAAAGTGTAGGCAATCAGCCCCAGCATTTT.

This rearrangement joins TRBV7-3 to TRBJ2-5; 7 bases are a match to TRBD2. The end of the DNA is better explained by TRBJ2-7, so the J call may be wrong. Germline V CDR1 and CDR2: SGHTA, FQGTGA. The CDR3 totals 15 residues. CDR3 residues: CASSLQPSGNYEQYF. The CDR3 nucleotides are TGTGCCAGCAGCTTACAACCTAGCGGCAACTACGAGCAGTACTTC.

This clone was observed once. V usage is TRBV5-3 and J usage is TRBJ1-5; 11 positions match TRBD1. TRBV5-3 falls under the ORF class, with uncertain function. The J segment lost 7 bases and the V segment lost 2 bases, leaving 8 bases of the junction unmatched. The CDR3 runs 16 residues. The DNA of the CDR3 is TGTGCCAGAAGCTTCCCGGGACAGGGGGTAGGCCAGCCCCAGCATTTT. This encodes CARSFPGQGVGQPQHF.

The chain links TRBV7-3 to TRBJ2-1; TRBD1 might be the D (6 bases). The ends were cut back, 3 bases at V and 4 bases at J, with 13 bases in the middle. This CDR3 comprises 15 residues. CDR1 is SGHTA, CDR2 FQGTGA, per germline. The CDR3 bases are TGTGCCAGCAGCTTTCTGGGGGACATTTACAATGAGCAGTTCTTC. Translated: CASSFLGDIYNEQFF.

The rearrangement links TRBV6-5 to TRBJ1-5; possibly TRBD1 for D (5 bases). The germline gives CDR1 MNHEY, CDR2 SVGAGI. The ends were cut back, 4 bases at V and 0 bases at J, with 13 bases in the middle. The CDR3 covers 16 residues. The CDR3 sequence: CASSLGQPYSNQPQHF. CDR3 DNA sequence: TGTGCCAGCAGTTTGGGGCAGCCTTATAGCAATCAGCCCCAGCATTTT.

V is TRBV5-4 and J is TRBJ2-2; 8 bases are shared with TRBD2. The germline gives CDR1 SGHNT, CDR2 YYREEE (reference sequence). V trimming: 4 bases; J trimming: 6 bases; junction bases outside the gene matches: 14. There are 17 residues in the CDR3. The CDR3 loop reads CASSPLSGGSIPGELFF. The CDR3 nucleotides are TGTGCCAGCAGCCCACTCTCGGGGGGGTCGATCCCCGGGGAGCTGTTTTTT.

The V gene is TRBV29-1, the J gene TRBJ1-3; 7 bases align to TRBD1. The CDR3 is 14 residues long. V gave up 5 bases and J gave up 4 bases; unmatched junction bases: 8. The germline V gene encodes CDR1 SQVTM and CDR2 ANQGSEA. The CDR3 protein is CSVLPDRTGNTIYF. The CDR3 bases are TGCAGCGTTCTTCCGGACAGGACGGGAAACACCATATATTTT.

A few counts support this clone. V is TRBV21-1 and J is TRBJ1-5. TRBV21-1 represents a pseudogene. CDR3 length equals 13 residues. CDR3 sequence: CARWGGADQPQHF. The CDR3 region has the DNA TGTGCCAGGTGGGGGGGCGCCGATCAGCCCCAGCATTTT.

The CDR3 is CASSIAGGPSNEQFF. Here the CDR3 DNA reads TGTGCCAGTAGTATCGCGGGGGGGCCCTCCAATGAGCAGTTCTTC. This chain links TRBV19 with TRBJ2-1; TRBD2 matches 9 bases. V was clipped by 3 bases and J by 6 bases; unmatched bases: 6. Looked up from germline, CDR1 is LNHDA and CDR2 is SQIVND (reference sequence). This CDR3 region has 15 residues. Combining the CDR3 with reference TRBV19 and TRBJ2-1 gives the whole variable domain DGGITQSPKYLFRKEGQNVTLSCEQNLNHDAMYWYRQDPGQGLRLIYYSQIVNDFQKGDIAEGYSVSREKKESFPLTVTSAQKNPTAFYLCASSIAGGPSNEQFFGPGTRLTVL.

CDR3 amino acids: CASSTGTSGRKYEQYF. CDR3 DNA sequence: TGTGCCAGTAGTACCGGGACTAGCGGGAGAAAGTACGAGCAGTACTTC. The chain uses TRBV19 and TRBJ2-7, with 14 bases fitting TRBD2. This CDR3 is 16 amino acids long. V shed 4 bases and J 4 bases; nucleotides not matched to a gene: 6. Germline CDR1 LNHDA, CDR2 SQIVND (reference sequence).

The chain joins TRBV7-2 to TRBJ1-6; 7 bases are a match to TRBD1. The V segment lost 5 bases and the J segment 5 bases; nucleotides outside the gene matches: 9. This CDR3 contains 16 residues. From germline, CDR1 is SGHTA and CDR2 FQGNSA. The DNA for the CDR3 is TGTGCCAGCAGCCCTTCAGGGGGGGGAAATAATTCACCCCTCCACTTT. Protein sequence: CASSPSGGGNNSPLHF. Filled out from reference TRBV7-2 and TRBJ1-6, the complete variable domain reads GAGVSQSPSNKVTEKGKDVELRCDPISGHTALYWYRQSLGQGLEFLIYFQGNSAPDKSGLPSDRFSAERTGGSVSTLTIQRTQQEDSAVYLCASSPSGGGNNSPLHFGNGTRLTVT.

This chain links TRBV5-1 with TRBJ2-5, with 11 positions matching TRBD2. The CDR3 consists of 17 residues. V dropped 4 bases and J dropped 2; count of bases not matched to a gene: 10. Germline V gene sequence: CDR1 SGHRS, CDR2 YFSETQ. The CDR3 protein is CASSPRRTSGSQETQYF. CDR3 nucleotide sequence: TGCGCCAGCAGCCCTAGGCGGACTAGCGGGTCACAAGAGACCCAGTACTTC. The full variable domain, in which reference TRBV5-1 and TRBJ2-5 provide the parts outside the CDR3, is KAGVTQTPRYLIKTRGQQVTLSCSPISGHRSVSWYQQTPGQGLQFLFEYFSETQRNKGNFPGRFSGRQFSNSRSEMNVSTLELGDSALYLCASSPRRTSGSQETQYFGPGTRLLVL.